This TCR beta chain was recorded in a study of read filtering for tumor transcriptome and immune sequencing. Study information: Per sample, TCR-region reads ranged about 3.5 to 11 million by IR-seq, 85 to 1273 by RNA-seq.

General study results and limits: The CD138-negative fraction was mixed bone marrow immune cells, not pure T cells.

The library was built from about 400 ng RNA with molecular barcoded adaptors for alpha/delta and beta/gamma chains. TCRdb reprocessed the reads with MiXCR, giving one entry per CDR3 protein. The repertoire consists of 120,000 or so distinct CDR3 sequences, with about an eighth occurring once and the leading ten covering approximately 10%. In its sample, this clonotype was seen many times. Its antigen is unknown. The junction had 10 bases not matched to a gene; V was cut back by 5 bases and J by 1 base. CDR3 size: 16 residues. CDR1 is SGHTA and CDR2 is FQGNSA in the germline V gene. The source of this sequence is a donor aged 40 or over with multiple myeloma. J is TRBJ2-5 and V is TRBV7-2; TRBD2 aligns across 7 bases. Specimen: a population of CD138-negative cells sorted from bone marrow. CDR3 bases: TGTGCCAGCAGCCACAGACTAGCAACAATCCAAGAGACCCAGTACTTC. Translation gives CASSHRLATIQETQYF. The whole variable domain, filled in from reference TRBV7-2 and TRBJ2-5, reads GAGVSQSPSNKVTEKGKDVELRCDPISGHTALYWYRQSLGQGLEFLIYFQGNSAPDKSGLPSDRFSAERTGGSVSTLTIQRTQQEDSAVYLCASSHRLATIQETQYFGPGTRLLVL.